The 32 T cell receptor beta chains presented below share a single source sample, sequenced in a study of vaccination effects on CD4 cells after COVID-19. Before any sequencing was done, the ViraFEST assay used viral peptide pools to expand antigen-specific CD4+ T cells. Following 10 days of culture, CD4+ T cells were isolated. Having tested negative for nucleocapsid antibodies, the vaccine recipients showed no prior SARS-CoV-2 infection. Here immunoSEQ multiplex PCR was the method, and the copy in TCRdb shows in-frame clones only, minus some. Seen here are around 68,000 clones, around 80% observed once, and the top ten hold roughly an eighth. For these receptors, no antigen is known. The sequenced sample was CD4+ T cells from PBMCs cultured with SARS-CoV-2 spike peptides, obtained before COVID-19 vaccination. The receptor source for this set is a human donor who received a COVID-19 vaccine.

The V gene is TRBV5-1, the J gene TRBJ1-3; D gene unclear. CDR1 is SGHRS and CDR2 is YFSETQ in the germline V gene. Trimming cost V 1 base and J 0 bases, with 8 bases left between them. The CDR3 contains 15 residues. CDR3 region: CASSLTASSGNTIYF. The CDR3 DNA reads as TGCGCCAGCAGCTTGACAGCTAGCTCTGGAAACACCATATATTTT.

The rearrangement links TRBV5-4 to TRBJ2-4, with TRBD2 identical over 8 bases. V lost 4 bases, J lost 8 bases, and 8 bases stayed unmatched. Germline CDR1 reads SGHNT; CDR2 reads YYREEE (reference sequence). The CDR3 contains 14 residues. The CDR3 sequence is CASSAGGPSHIQYF. CDR3 in DNA: TGTGCCAGCAGCGCGGGGGGCCCTTCCCACATTCAGTACTTC.

The V gene is TRBV5-4, the J gene TRBJ2-5; perhaps TRBD2 as D (6 bases). The germline gives CDR1 SGHNT, CDR2 YYREEE (reference sequence). This CDR3 contains 12 residues. Deletions cut 7 bases from V and 7 bases from J, with 14 bases between. The chain's CDR3 is CASGGGIGTQYF. Written as DNA, the CDR3 is TGTGCCAGCGGTGGAGGGATAGGGACCCAGTACTTC.

The CDR3 spells CASSLTSLNTEAFF. CDR3 sequence (DNA): TGCGCCAGCAGCTTGACATCGCTTAACACTGAAGCTTTCTTT. V is TRBV5-1 and J is TRBJ1-1; D not certain. CDR3 length: 14 residues. Looked up from germline, CDR1 is SGHRS and CDR2 is YFSETQ. Trimming left V 1 base short and J 2 bases short, with 9 bases between.

CDR3 sequence: CASSSLTGLGNTIYF. CDR3 nucleotide sequence: TGTGCCAGCAGCTCTCTGACAGGGCTCGGAAACACCATATATTTT. This chain links TRBV7-6 with TRBJ1-3, with 7 nucleotides matching TRBD1. There are 15 residues in the CDR3. Looked up from germline, CDR1 is SGHVS and CDR2 is FNYEAQ. Unmatched junction bases numbered 7, after V lost 4 bases and J lost 4 bases. Complete variable domain (other parts from reference TRBV7-6 and TRBJ1-3): GAGVSQSPRYKVTKRGQDVALRCDPISGHVSLYWYRQALGQGPEFLTYFNYEAQQDKSGLPNDRFSAERPEGSISTLTIQRTEQRDSAMYRCASSSLTGLGNTIYFGEGSWLTVV.

The genes are TRBV13 and TRBJ2-5, with 10 bases identical to TRBD1. V lost 5 bases and J lost 5; bases outside the gene matches: 5. Germline CDR1 PRHDT, CDR2 FYEKMQ (reference sequence). This CDR3 has 14 amino acids. DNA for the CDR3: TGTGCCAGCAGCCACGGACAGGGGGGGGAGACCCAGTACTTC. It is translated as CASSHGQGGETQYF.

The gene calls are TRBV6-5 and TRBJ1-2, with D tentatively TRBD1 (5 bases). Trimming took off 6 bases at V and 2 bases at J, with 13 bases between the two ends. The CDR3 has 14 amino acids. Germline V gives CDR1 MNHEY, CDR2 SVGAGI. CDR3 protein: CASRDTGFNYGYTF. The CDR3 DNA sequence: TGTGCCAGCAGGGATACAGGCTTCAACTATGGCTACACCTTC.

The chain has TRBV6-5 and TRBJ1-2; no clear D. The CDR3 consists of 15 residues. CDR1 and CDR2 (germline): MNHEY, SVGAGI. V lost 6 bases, J lost 1 base, and 15 bases lay in between. CDR3 DNA: TGTGCCAGCAGGCGTCAGGATACAATTAACTATGGCTACACCTTC. Its translation: CASRRQDTINYGYTF.

This chain joins TRBV5-8 and TRBJ2-3; D not resolved. The length of the CDR3 is 13 residues. CDR1 and CDR2 (germline): SGHTS, YDEGEE. Trimming removed 1 base at V and 4 bases at J, with 7 bases between. In DNA, the CDR3 is TGTGCCAGCAGCTTGTTAACCTCAGATACGCAGTATTTT. Translation gives CASSLLTSDTQYF.

V and J are TRBV10-3 and TRBJ1-3; D is uncertain. This CDR3 region has 12 residues. Germline CDR1 ENHRY, CDR2 SYGVKD. The V end was cut by 9 bases, the J end by 3 bases, with 9 bases between. DNA for the CDR3: TGTGCCATATCATCTTTTGGAAACACCATATATTTT. Its protein is CAISSFGNTIYF.

The V gene is TRBV5-1, the J gene TRBJ2-2; the D is unclear. The V gene lost 0 bases and the J gene lost 4 bases, with 4 bases spanning the gap. Per germline, CDR1 SGHRS and CDR2 YFSETQ. This CDR3 is 13 amino acids long. The CDR3 loop reads CASSLAGTGELFF. The CDR3 DNA sequence: TGCGCCAGCAGCTTGGCTGGCACCGGGGAGCTGTTTTTT.

The chain recombines TRBV18 with TRBJ2-4, with a possible D match to TRBD1 (5 bases). Germline CDR1 and CDR2: KGHSH and LQKENI. The CDR3 is made up of 14 amino acids. V shed 3 bases and J shed 8 bases, with 14 bases lying between them. CDR3 in DNA: TGTGCCAGCTCACCGCAATGGCAAGGGGACATTCAGTACTTC. As protein: CASSPQWQGDIQYF.

This clone occurred a few times. The V call is TRBV2, the J call TRBJ2-7, with D possibly being TRBD1 (6 bases). Germline V gene sequence: CDR1 SNHLY, CDR2 FYNNEI. The CDR3 loop spans 16 amino acids. Trimming pared 6 bases from V and 6 bases from J, leaving 24 bases between. DNA for the CDR3: TGTGCCAGCAGGGGGGCCCCCGGGACAAGTTCCCCCGAGCAGTACGTC. Protein sequence: CASRGAPGTSSPEQYV.

V and J are TRBV18 and TRBJ1-1; maybe TRBD1 (5 bases). Trimming pared 6 bases from V and 1 base from J, leaving 12 bases between. Germline values: CDR1 KGHSH, CDR2 LQKENI. This CDR3 spans 14 amino acids. The CDR3 sequence is CASSLGTANTEAFF. CDR3 in DNA: TGTGCCAGCTCGCTAGGGACGGCGAACACTGAAGCTTTCTTT.

The V gene is TRBV15, the J gene TRBJ1-4; 7 bases are shared with TRBD1. V shed 5 bases, J shed 8 bases, and the junction held 11 bases outside the gene matches. Germline V lookup: CDR1 LNHNV, CDR2 YYDKDF (reference sequence). The CDR3 totals 15 residues. CDR3 nucleotide sequence: TGTGCCACCAGCGGCAGTACAGGGGACTGGGAAAAACTGTTTTTT. Encoded protein: CATSGSTGDWEKLFF.

This chain links TRBV18 with TRBJ2-2; 8 bases line up with TRBD1. Per germline, CDR1 KGHSH and CDR2 LQKENI. The CDR3 covers 17 residues. V was clipped by 6 bases and J by 1 base; unmatched bases: 10. CDR3 sequence: CASSRGPGGLNTGELFF. The CDR3 bases are TGTGCCAGCTCCCGAGGTCCAGGGGGCCTGAACACCGGGGAGCTGTTTTTT. Supplemented by reference TRBV18 and TRBJ2-2, the full variable domain reads NAGVMQNPRHLVRRRGQEARLRCSPMKGHSHVYWYRQLPEEGLKFMVYLQKENIIDESGMPKERFSAEFPKEGPSILRIQQVVRGDSAAYFCASSRGPGGLNTGELFFGEGSRLTVL.

The V and J genes are TRBV28 and TRBJ1-2; 8 nucleotides match TRBD1. After removal of 0 bases from V and 7 bases from J, the junction contained 1 base not matched to a gene. From germline, CDR1 is MDHEN and CDR2 SYDVKM. This CDR3 is 13 amino acids long. The CDR3, as DNA: TGTGCCAGCAGTTTATGGGACAGGGTTGGCTACACCTTC. It encodes CASSLWDRVGYTF.

This clone was counted a few times. V gene TRBV23-1 combines with J gene TRBJ2-2; 9 bases match TRBD1. TRBV23-1 is an ORF, with its function uncertain. The CDR3 loop spans 15 amino acids. Losses at the gene ends were 5 bases for V and 3 bases for J; bases not matched to a gene: 4. CDR3 DNA: TGCGCCAGCAGTGGACAGGGGAATGACACCGGGGAGCTGTTTTTT. Translating it yields CASSGQGNDTGELFF.

The chain uses TRBV9 and TRBJ1-6; weak D call: TRBD1 (6 bases). Germline V gene sequence: CDR1 SGDLS, CDR2 YYNGEE. The CDR3 is made up of 14 amino acids. V was cut by 3 bases and J by 13 bases, with 17 bases left in between. In DNA form, the CDR3 reads TGTGCCAGCAGCGCCCGACAGGCCTCGGCCCCCCTCCACTTT. Translating gives CASSARQASAPLHF. The entire variable domain, with the rest obtained from reference TRBV9 and TRBJ1-6, is as follows: DSGVTQTPKHLITATGQRVTLRCSPRSGDLSVYWYQQSLDQGLQFLIQYYNGEERAKGNILERFSAQQFPDLHSELNLSSLELGDSALYFCASSARQASAPLHFGNGTRLTVT.

The genes are TRBV29-1 and TRBJ2-1; 10 bases map to TRBD2. CDR1 SQVTM and CDR2 ANQGSEA come from the germline V gene. The CDR3 extends over 14 amino acids. After removal of 6 bases from V and 4 bases from J, the junction contained 6 bases not matched to a gene. CDR3 DNA sequence: TGCAGCGTACCCACTAGCGGGGATTACAATGAGCAGTTCTTC. It yields the protein CSVPTSGDYNEQFF.

Here the CDR3 DNA reads TGTGCCAGCAGCAAAGTTCAGGGCAACACTGAAGCTTTCTTT. Protein product: CASSKVQGNTEAFF. The V call is TRBV21-1, the J call TRBJ1-1; TRBD1 is the table's D call and was not checked against the DNA. TRBV21-1 is noted as a pseudogene. This CDR3 has 14 amino acids.

V and J are TRBV7-8 and TRBJ1-1; D remains unclear. Germline V gives CDR1 SGHVS, CDR2 FQNEAQ. The length of the CDR3 is 14 residues. Trimming cost V 1 base and J 6 bases, with 12 bases left between them. The CDR3 reads CASSLDAGRSEAFF. In DNA form, the CDR3 reads TGTGCCAGCAGCTTAGACGCGGGAAGGTCTGAAGCTTTCTTT.

The V gene is TRBV5-1, the J gene TRBJ1-5; TRBD1 is a possible D gene (6 bases). The CDR3 spans 18 residues. The germline V and J ends were trimmed by 3 bases and 4 bases, with 23 bases remaining between them. CDR1 is SGHRS and CDR2 is YFSETQ in the germline V gene. The CDR3 region has the DNA TGCGCCAGCAGCTCGGGTCCCGGGACATTGGGGGGTAATCAGCCCCAGCATTTT. Translation: CASSSGPGTLGGNQPQHF.

The chain carries TRBV7-2 and TRBJ2-3; 16 nucleotides align to TRBD2. J gave up 4 bases and V 1 base, and 5 bases lay outside the gene matches. The CDR3 is 18 residues long. Germline V gene sequence: CDR1 SGHTA, CDR2 FQGNSA. CDR3 coding DNA: TGTGCCAGCAGCTTAGGGGGACTAGCGGGGGGGCTGCCAGATACGCAGTATTTT. Translation gives CASSLGGLAGGLPDTQYF.

The chain links TRBV20-1 to TRBJ1-1; no firm D call. This CDR3 comprises 8 residues. Germline-derived CDR1 and CDR2 are DFQATT and SNEGSKA (reference sequence). V gave up 4 bases and J gave up 12 bases, with 6 bases separating them. Here the CDR3 reads CSAIGSFF. The CDR3 bases are TGCAGTGCTATTGGCTCTTTCTTT.

This chain joins TRBV18 and TRBJ2-1, with 7 bases matching TRBD1. Germline V gene sequence: CDR1 KGHSH, CDR2 LQKENI. The CDR3 totals 14 residues. Trimming removed 3 bases from V and 13 bases from J; junction bases left unmatched: 12. The CDR3 region has the DNA TGTGCCAGCTCACCGGCACAACAGGGGAGAGCCCAGTTCTTC. As protein: CASSPAQQGRAQFF.

The sample holds a few counts of this clone. The V call is TRBV7-9, the J call TRBJ1-4, with D tentatively TRBD1 (6 bases). CDR1 is SEHNR and CDR2 is FQNEAQ in the germline V gene (reference sequence). The CDR3 sequence is 15 residues long. V lost 5 bases and J lost 8, with 18 bases in between. In nucleotides, the CDR3 is TGTGCCAGCAGCCGTTACGAGGGGGTTCAGGAAAAACTGTTTTTT. Translating gives CASSRYEGVQEKLFF.

This chain uses TRBV6-5 with TRBJ1-1, with a tentative D call TRBD1 (5 bases). This CDR3 comprises 15 residues. The germline V and J ends were trimmed by 2 bases and 0 bases, with 10 bases remaining between them. Germline V CDR1 and CDR2: MNHEY, SVGAGI. CDR3 in DNA: TGTGCCAGCAGTTACGAGGGGAGTCTGAACACTGAAGCTTTCTTT. Protein sequence: CASSYEGSLNTEAFF.

In regard to this clone: An end of the junction does not agree with germline; a read error may underlie this. V is TRBV6-4 and J is TRBJ2-1; the D gene is possibly TRBD1 (5 bases). This CDR3 region has 14 residues. Germline V gene lookup returns CDR1 MRHNA and CDR2 SNTAGT. CDR3 protein: CASSYSVGAKEQFF. CDR3 bases: TGTGCCAGCAGTTACTCAGTAGGGGCCAAGGAGCAGTTCTTC.

The CDR3: CASSPWTGQTGELFF. The DNA for the CDR3 is TGTGCCAGCAGTCCCTGGACAGGGCAAACCGGGGAGCTGTTTTTT. The rearrangement uses TRBV27 and TRBJ2-2; 8 bases are a match to TRBD1. Unmatched junction bases numbered 7, after V lost 5 bases and J lost 5 bases. This CDR3 has 15 residues. Germline V gene data show CDR1 as MNHEY and CDR2 as SMNVEV (reference sequence).

The rearrangement links TRBV19 to TRBJ2-2; 7 bases agree with TRBD1. V lost 3 bases, J lost 7 bases, and 5 bases stayed unmatched. The length of the CDR3 is 14 residues. Per the germline V gene, CDR1 is LNHDA and CDR2 is SQIVND (reference sequence). The CDR3 nucleotides read TGTGCCAGTAGTATCGAAGGGGGCATCGGGGAGCTGTTTTTT. Protein sequence: CASSIEGGIGELFF.

This clone turned up a few times. The chain links TRBV7-2 to TRBJ2-2, with D perhaps matching TRBD1 (6 bases). Trimming pared 4 bases from V and 1 base from J, leaving 7 bases between. The germline V gene has CDR1 SGHTA and CDR2 FQGNSA. There are 14 residues in the CDR3. The CDR3 DNA is TGTGCCAGCAGCTGGGGACAGAACACCGGGGAGCTGTTTTTT. Its protein is CASSWGQNTGELFF.